These 27 T cell receptor beta chains came from one sample sequenced in a study of cytomegalovirus exposure and HLA in healthy donors. Use of 60 Vbeta and 13 Jbeta primers characterized the PCR. Assay used: immunoSEQ multiplex PCR; TCRdb lists only in-frame clones, some missing. This table has 130,000 or so clones, approximately 78% appearing once. Sample: PBMCs. The source is a man between 18 and 29 years old in good health and CMV-seropositive.

The chain recombines TRBV27 with TRBJ2-7; 10 bases are a match to TRBD1. Per germline, CDR1 MNHEY and CDR2 SMNVEV (reference sequence). The CDR3 has 13 amino acids. Trimming removed 4 bases from V and 5 bases from J; junction bases left unmatched: 2. CDR3 sequence reads: CASSSGQGNEQYF. The CDR3 DNA is TGTGCCAGCAGTTCGGGACAGGGGAACGAGCAGTACTTC.

The chain joins TRBV4-2 to TRBJ2-1; 13 nucleotides align to TRBD2. V shed 1 base and J 0 bases; nucleotides not matched to a gene: 0. The germline gives CDR1 LGHNA, CDR2 YNFKEQ. The CDR3 covers 17 residues. The CDR3 DNA sequence: TGTGCCAGCAGCCAAGGACTAGCGGGGGGCTCCTACAATGAGCAGTTCTTC. It codes for CASSQGLAGGSYNEQFF.

This clone was detected only a few times. V gene TRBV10-1 combines with J gene TRBJ2-3; maybe TRBD2 (6 bases). Trimming took 3 bases from V and 0 from J, leaving 16 bases between them. The CDR3 has 17 residues. Germline V CDR1 and CDR2: WNHNN, SYGVQD (reference sequence). DNA for the CDR3: TGCGCCAGCAGTGATTGGGACTTTTCGATGAGCACAGATACGCAGTATTTT. Translated, it gives CASSDWDFSMSTDTQYF.

CDR3 sequence: CASTVERGQPQHF. The CDR3 DNA sequence: TGTGCCAGTACAGTAGAGCGTGGTCAGCCCCAGCATTTT. V gene TRBV19 combines with J gene TRBJ1-5; no clear D gene. Germline CDR1 reads LNHDA; CDR2 reads SQIVND (reference sequence). This CDR3 has 13 residues. V lost 7 bases and J 6 bases, leaving 13 bases between the germline ends.

This clone was picked up one time. The chain recombines TRBV6-1 with TRBJ1-1; weak D call: TRBD1 (5 bases). From germline, CDR1 is MNHNS and CDR2 SASEGT. Trimming shortened V by 7 bases and J by 1 base, and 16 bases separated the two germline ends. There are 15 residues in the CDR3. The DNA for the CDR3 is TGTGCCAGCAAGGAGGTGGGGGGTCCGAACACTGAAGCTTTCTTT. Translated: CASKEVGGPNTEAFF.

The chain has TRBV4-1 and TRBJ2-5, with 9 bases matching TRBD2. The DNA end is more similar to TRBJ2-7, so the J call may be wrong. Germline V gene data show CDR1 as MGHRA and CDR2 as YSYEKL. The CDR3 runs to 14 residues. This CDR3 reads CASGGAGGTYEQYF. The CDR3 coding sequence is TGCGCCAGCGGGGGAGCGGGAGGCACCTACGAGCAGTACTTC.

The V gene is TRBV5-1, the J gene TRBJ2-7; possible D gene TRBD1, 6 bases. CDR1 and CDR2 from the germline V gene are SGHRS and YFSETQ. The CDR3 loop spans 15 amino acids. Trimming took 1 base from V and 4 from J, leaving 15 bases between them. This CDR3 reads CASSLSTQGGYEQYF. In nucleotides, the CDR3 is TGCGCCAGCAGCTTGTCAACACAGGGTGGTTACGAGCAGTACTTC.

J is TRBJ2-7 and V is TRBV29-1; D is unresolved. V was shortened by 8 bases and J by 2 bases, with 10 bases between the two germline ends. CDR3 length equals 11 residues. Germline assignment: CDR1 SQVTM and CDR2 ANQGSEA. The CDR3 spells CSRILPYEQYF. The CDR3, as DNA: TGCAGCCGAATACTCCCCTACGAGCAGTACTTC.

This chain connects TRBV27 to TRBJ2-1, with TRBD2 identical over 11 bases. CDR1 and CDR2 (germline): MNHEY, SMNVEV (reference sequence). The length of the CDR3 is 16 residues. Losses at the gene ends were 5 bases for V and 2 bases for J; bases not matched to a gene: 5. CDR3 in DNA: TGTGCCAGCAGTCTACTAGCGGGGGCCCCCTACAATGAGCAGTTCTTC. This encodes CASSLLAGAPYNEQFF.

The CDR3 DNA reads TGCGCCAGCAGTGTGGAGAAGGCTATGGACTATACACATGAGCAGTTCTTC. This codes for CASSVEKAMDYTHEQFF. The genes are TRBV10-2 and TRBJ2-1, with a tentative D call TRBD2 (6 bases). The CDR3 sequence is 17 residues long. Per germline, CDR1 WSHSY and CDR2 SAAADI. The V gene lost 4 bases and the J gene lost 8 bases, with 24 bases spanning the gap.

CDR3 sequence: CASHAQKRPQHF. Here the CDR3 DNA reads TGTGCCAGCCATGCACAGAAACGGCCCCAGCATTTT. The genes are TRBV28 and TRBJ1-5, with D unclear. CDR1 is MDHEN and CDR2 is SYDVKM in the germline V gene. This CDR3 region has 12 residues. Trimming stripped 8 bases from V and 9 bases from J, with 14 bases between.

The chain employs TRBV18 and TRBJ2-2; 7 nucleotides agree with TRBD1. The CDR3 totals 16 residues. CDR1 and CDR2 (germline): KGHSH, LQKENI. V gave up 2 bases and J gave up 5 bases; unmatched junction bases: 8. This CDR3 reads CASSPRGQQQTGELFF. The CDR3 coding sequence is TGTGCCAGCTCACCAAGGGGACAGCAACAAACCGGGGAGCTGTTTTTT.

The CDR3 region is CASIPGGASSYEQYF. The DNA for the CDR3 is TGTGCCAGCATCCCGGGGGGGGCGAGCTCCTACGAGCAGTACTTC. The chain couples TRBV28 to TRBJ2-7, with 8 positions matching TRBD2. The CDR3 spans 15 residues. Per the germline V gene, CDR1 is MDHEN and CDR2 is SYDVKM. V lost 7 bases to trimming and J lost 0 bases; unmatched junction nucleotides: 8.

The chain carries TRBV28 and TRBJ1-5; D not certain. Germline CDR1 reads MDHEN; CDR2 reads SYDVKM. The germline V and J ends were trimmed by 3 bases and 0 bases, with 12 bases remaining between them. This CDR3 is built from 16 residues. This CDR3 is CASSFMSGSSNQPQHF. CDR3 DNA: TGTGCCAGCAGTTTTATGTCCGGTAGTAGCAATCAGCCCCAGCATTTT. Drawing the rest from reference TRBV28 and TRBJ1-5, the complete variable domain is DVKVTQSSRYLVKRTGEKVFLECVQDMDHENMFWYRQDPGLGLRLIYFSYDVKMKEKGDIPEGYSVSREKKERFSLILESASTNQTSMYLCASSFMSGSSNQPQHFGDGTRLSIL.

The genes are TRBV5-4 and TRBJ2-2; weak D call: TRBD1 (6 bases). The germline CDR1 and CDR2 sequences are SGHNT and YYREEE (reference sequence). V was shortened by 6 bases and J by 4 bases, with 10 bases between the two germline ends. This CDR3 region has 13 residues. The CDR3 region has the DNA TGTGCCAGCAAGGGGGTGACCACCGGGGAGCTGTTTTTT. It translates to CASKGVTTGELFF.

The chain couples TRBV5-1 to TRBJ1-2, with 8 bases lining up with TRBD1. The V gene's germline CDR1 is SGHRS and CDR2 YFSETQ. The CDR3 is made up of 15 amino acids. V lost 0 bases to trimming and J lost 7 bases; unmatched junction nucleotides: 8. The CDR3 DNA sequence: TGCGCCAGCAGCTTGGTTTCCGGGACAGGAGGTGGCTACACCTTC. Translation: CASSLVSGTGGGYTF.

V gene TRBV4-1 combines with J gene TRBJ2-7; weak D call: TRBD1 (5 bases). V was pared by 4 bases and J by 2 bases, with 9 bases between. The CDR3 is 13 amino acids. Germline V lookup: CDR1 MGHRA, CDR2 YSYEKL. The CDR3 protein is CASSPWTTYEQYF. In DNA form, the CDR3 reads TGCGCCAGCAGCCCCTGGACAACCTACGAGCAGTACTTC.

V and J are TRBV29-1 and TRBJ2-7; the match to TRBD1 covers 8 bases. This CDR3 is built from 15 residues. The V and J ends lost 1 base and 2 bases, in that order; junction bases with no gene match: 7. Germline V gene data show CDR1 as SQVTM and CDR2 as ANQGSEA. The CDR3 here is CSVEAPIQGAYEQYF. CDR3 coding DNA: TGCAGCGTTGAAGCCCCAATACAGGGGGCCTACGAGCAGTACTTC.

The chain carries TRBV6-5 and TRBJ1-1, with D tentatively TRBD1 (6 bases). CDR1 and CDR2 from the germline V gene are MNHEY and SVGAGI. CDR3 length: 14 residues. The germline V and J ends were trimmed by 6 bases and 1 base, with 12 bases remaining between them. The CDR3 sequence is CASRKWTENTEAFF. In DNA, the CDR3 is TGTGCCAGCAGGAAATGGACAGAGAACACTGAAGCTTTCTTT.

J is TRBJ2-1 and V is TRBV6-5; 8 nucleotides agree with TRBD1. This CDR3 comprises 14 residues. Trimming took 8 bases from V and 1 from J; bases not matched to a gene: 4. CDR1 is MNHEY and CDR2 is SVGAGI in the germline V gene. CDR3 amino acids: CASATGGSYNEQFF. In DNA form, the CDR3 reads TGTGCCAGCGCTACAGGGGGATCCTACAATGAGCAGTTCTTC.

V and J are TRBV19 and TRBJ2-4; 11 bases are a match to TRBD2. Germline loops: CDR1 LNHDA, CDR2 SQIVND (reference sequence). This CDR3 has 20 residues. The V segment lost 6 bases and the J segment 0 bases; nucleotides outside the gene matches: 16. Here the CDR3 DNA reads TGTGCCAGTAGCGCAGGGGTCGGGATAGCGGGAGGGCTAGCCAAAAACATTCAGTACTTC. Translated: CASSAGVGIAGGLAKNIQYF.

The J gene is TRBJ2-3, the V gene TRBV30, with TRBD1 matching 9 bases. The CDR3 length is 14 residues. The germline V gene has CDR1 GTSNPN and CDR2 SVGIG (reference sequence). V trimming: 7 bases; J trimming: 5 bases; junction bases outside the gene matches: 10. CDR3 amino acids: CAFTQRQGGDTQYF. CDR3 nucleotides: TGTGCCTTTACCCAGAGACAGGGGGGAGATACGCAGTATTTT.

The V gene is TRBV6-1, the J gene TRBJ1-1, with TRBD1 matching 10 bases. Germline V gene sequence: CDR1 MNHNS, CDR2 SASEGT. This CDR3 is 18 amino acids long. The V segment lost 3 bases and the J segment 1 base; nucleotides outside the gene matches: 11. The CDR3 protein is CASSDGLRDRGGNTEAFF. The CDR3 DNA follows: TGTGCCAGCAGTGACGGCCTCCGGGACAGGGGAGGGAACACTGAAGCTTTCTTT.

On this clone itself: This sample also contains other DNA sequences that code for the same CDR3. This rearrangement joins TRBV6-5 to TRBJ2-3; 9 bases agree with TRBD2. J was trimmed by 4 bases and V by 5 bases; bases with no gene match: 4. CDR3 length equals 14 residues. Looked up from germline, CDR1 is MNHEY and CDR2 is SVGAGI. The CDR3 nucleotides read TGTGCCAGCAGTGTAGCGGGGGCTGCAGATACGCAGTATTTT. Its protein is CASSVAGAADTQYF.

This rearrangement joins TRBV28 to TRBJ2-5; D is possibly TRBD2 (5 bases). The V end lost 3 bases, the J end lost 3 bases, and 11 bases lay between the germline ends. The CDR3 extends over 14 amino acids. Germline CDR1 is MDHEN and CDR2 is SYDVKM. CDR3: CASSFATTEETQYF. The CDR3 DNA sequence: TGTGCCAGCAGTTTCGCGACTACGGAAGAGACCCAGTACTTC.

The J gene is TRBJ1-5, the V gene TRBV2; no clear D gene. The CDR3 is made up of 13 amino acids. Germline V gives CDR1 SNHLY, CDR2 FYNNEI. The V end was cut by 7 bases, the J end by 3 bases, with 10 bases between. The CDR3 spells CASILEHNQPQHF. The CDR3 bases are TGTGCCAGCATCCTCGAGCACAATCAGCCCCAGCATTTT.

V is TRBV27 and J is TRBJ2-5; TRBD2 matches at 11 bases. The J call is doubtful: the DNA matches TRBJ2-7 better. This CDR3 contains 13 residues. Germline CDR1 reads MNHEY; CDR2 reads SMNVEV (reference sequence). CDR3 DNA sequence: TGTGCCAGCAGCCTAGCGGGAGGTTACGAGCAGTACTTC. Its translation is CASSLAGGYEQYF.